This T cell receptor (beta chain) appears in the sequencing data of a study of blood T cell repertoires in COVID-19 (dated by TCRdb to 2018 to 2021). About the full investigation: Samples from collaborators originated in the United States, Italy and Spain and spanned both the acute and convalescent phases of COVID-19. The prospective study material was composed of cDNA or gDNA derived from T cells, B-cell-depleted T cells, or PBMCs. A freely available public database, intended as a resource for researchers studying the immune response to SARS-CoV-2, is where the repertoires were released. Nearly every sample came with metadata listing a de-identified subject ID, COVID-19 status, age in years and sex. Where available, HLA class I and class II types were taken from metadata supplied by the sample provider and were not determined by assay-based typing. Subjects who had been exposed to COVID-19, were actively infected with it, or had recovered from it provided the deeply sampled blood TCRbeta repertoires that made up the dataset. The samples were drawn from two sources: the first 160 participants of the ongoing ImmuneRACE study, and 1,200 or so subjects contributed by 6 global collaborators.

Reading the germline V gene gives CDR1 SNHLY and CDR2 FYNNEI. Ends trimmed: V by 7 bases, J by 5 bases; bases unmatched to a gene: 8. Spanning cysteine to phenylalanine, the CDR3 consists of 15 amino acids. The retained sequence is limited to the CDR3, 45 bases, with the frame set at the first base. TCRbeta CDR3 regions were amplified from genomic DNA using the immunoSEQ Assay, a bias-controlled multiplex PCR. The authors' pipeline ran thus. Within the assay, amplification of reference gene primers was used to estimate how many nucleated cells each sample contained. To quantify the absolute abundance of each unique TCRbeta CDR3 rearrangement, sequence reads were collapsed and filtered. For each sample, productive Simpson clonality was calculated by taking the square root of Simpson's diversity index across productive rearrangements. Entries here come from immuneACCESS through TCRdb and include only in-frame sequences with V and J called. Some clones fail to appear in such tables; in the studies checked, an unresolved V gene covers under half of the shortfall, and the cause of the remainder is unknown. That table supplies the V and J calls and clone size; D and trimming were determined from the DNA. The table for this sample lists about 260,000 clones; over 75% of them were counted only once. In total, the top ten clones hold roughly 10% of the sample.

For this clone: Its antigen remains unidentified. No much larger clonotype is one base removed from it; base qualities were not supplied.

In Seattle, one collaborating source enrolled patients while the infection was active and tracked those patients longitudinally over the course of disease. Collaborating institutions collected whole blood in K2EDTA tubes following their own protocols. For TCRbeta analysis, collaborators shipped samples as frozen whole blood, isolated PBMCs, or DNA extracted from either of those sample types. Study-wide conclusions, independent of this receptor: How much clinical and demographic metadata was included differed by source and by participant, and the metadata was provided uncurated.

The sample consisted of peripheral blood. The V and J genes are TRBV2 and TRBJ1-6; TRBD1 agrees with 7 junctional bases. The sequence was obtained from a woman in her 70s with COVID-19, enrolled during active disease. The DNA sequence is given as TGTGCCAGCATTATATACAGGGGAAATAATTCACCCCTCCACTTT. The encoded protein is CASIIYRGNNSPLHF.